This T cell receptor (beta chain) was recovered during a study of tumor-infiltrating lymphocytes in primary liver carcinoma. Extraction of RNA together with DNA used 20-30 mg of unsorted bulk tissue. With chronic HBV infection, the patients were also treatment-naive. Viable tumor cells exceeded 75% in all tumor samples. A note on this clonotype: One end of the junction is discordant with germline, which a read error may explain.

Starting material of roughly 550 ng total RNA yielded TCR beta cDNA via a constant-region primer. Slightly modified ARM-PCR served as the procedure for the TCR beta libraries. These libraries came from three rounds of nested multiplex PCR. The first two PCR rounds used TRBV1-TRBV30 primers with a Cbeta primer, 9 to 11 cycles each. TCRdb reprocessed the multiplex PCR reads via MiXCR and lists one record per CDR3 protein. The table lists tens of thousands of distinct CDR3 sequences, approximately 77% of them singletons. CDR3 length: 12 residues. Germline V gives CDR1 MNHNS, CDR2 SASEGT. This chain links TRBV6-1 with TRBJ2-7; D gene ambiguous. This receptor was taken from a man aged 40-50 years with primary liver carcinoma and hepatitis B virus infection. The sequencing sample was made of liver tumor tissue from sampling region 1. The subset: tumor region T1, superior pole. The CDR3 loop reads CASNPGHYEEYF. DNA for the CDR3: TGTGCCAGCAACCCGGGCCATTACGAGGAGTACTTC.